This T cell receptor (beta chain) stems from a study of CD8+ T cells in alopecia areata. The sample's treatment: oral pan-JAK inhibitor, 5-10 mg twice daily. cDNA reverse transcribed from extracted RNA served as the sequencing template. Using immunoSEQ multiplex PCR, the repertoire was profiled, and TCRdb retains in-frame clones only, with some absent. The sample yields roughly 150,000 clones, roughly 50% seen once. The length of the CDR3 is 15 residues. Germline V CDR1 and CDR2: SQVTM, ANQGSEA. Trimming took 5 bases from V and 4 from J; bases not matched to a gene: 5. The J gene is TRBJ2-2, the V gene TRBV29-1, with 12 bases lining up with TRBD1. This material consisted of CD8+ T cells sorted from blood, taken at week 4, from a patient treated with tofacitinib. The receptor's source is a human donor with alopecia areata. The CDR3 bases are TGCAGCGTTTGGGGACAGGGGGCAGTCACCGGGGAGCTGTTTTTT. Residues: CSVWGQGAVTGELFF.